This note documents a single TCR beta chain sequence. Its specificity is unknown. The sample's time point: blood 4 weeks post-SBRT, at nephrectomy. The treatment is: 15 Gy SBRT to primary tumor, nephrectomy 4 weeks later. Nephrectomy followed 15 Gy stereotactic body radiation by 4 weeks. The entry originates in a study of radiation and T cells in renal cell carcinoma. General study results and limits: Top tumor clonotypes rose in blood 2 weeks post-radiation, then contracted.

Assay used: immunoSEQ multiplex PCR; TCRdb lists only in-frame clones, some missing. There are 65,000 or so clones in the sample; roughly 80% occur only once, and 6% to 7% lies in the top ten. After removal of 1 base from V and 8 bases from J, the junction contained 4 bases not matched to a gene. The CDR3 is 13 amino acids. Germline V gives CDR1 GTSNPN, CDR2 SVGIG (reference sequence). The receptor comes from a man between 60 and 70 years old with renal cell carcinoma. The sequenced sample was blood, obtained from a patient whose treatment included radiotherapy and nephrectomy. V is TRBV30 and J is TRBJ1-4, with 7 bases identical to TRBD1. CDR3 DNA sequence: TGTGCCTGGAGTGGACAGGGCCGGGAAAAACTGTTTTTT. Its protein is CAWSGQGREKLFF.